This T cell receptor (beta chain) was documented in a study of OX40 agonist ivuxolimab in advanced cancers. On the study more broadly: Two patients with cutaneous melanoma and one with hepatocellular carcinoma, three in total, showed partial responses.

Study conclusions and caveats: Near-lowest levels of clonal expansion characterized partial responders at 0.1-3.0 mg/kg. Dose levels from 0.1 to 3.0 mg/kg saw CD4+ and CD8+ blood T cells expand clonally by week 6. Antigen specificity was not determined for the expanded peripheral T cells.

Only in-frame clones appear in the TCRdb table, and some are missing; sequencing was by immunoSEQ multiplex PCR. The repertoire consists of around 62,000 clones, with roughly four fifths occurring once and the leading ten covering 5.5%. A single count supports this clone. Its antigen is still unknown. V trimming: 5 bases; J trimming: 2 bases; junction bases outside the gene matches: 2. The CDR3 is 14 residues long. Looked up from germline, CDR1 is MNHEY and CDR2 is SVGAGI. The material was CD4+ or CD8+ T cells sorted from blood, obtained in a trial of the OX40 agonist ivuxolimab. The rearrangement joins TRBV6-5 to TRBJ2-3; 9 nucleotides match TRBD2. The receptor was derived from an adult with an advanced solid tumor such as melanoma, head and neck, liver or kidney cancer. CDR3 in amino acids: CASSLAGYTDTQYF. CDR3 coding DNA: TGTGCCAGCAGTCTAGCGGGATACACAGATACGCAGTATTTT.